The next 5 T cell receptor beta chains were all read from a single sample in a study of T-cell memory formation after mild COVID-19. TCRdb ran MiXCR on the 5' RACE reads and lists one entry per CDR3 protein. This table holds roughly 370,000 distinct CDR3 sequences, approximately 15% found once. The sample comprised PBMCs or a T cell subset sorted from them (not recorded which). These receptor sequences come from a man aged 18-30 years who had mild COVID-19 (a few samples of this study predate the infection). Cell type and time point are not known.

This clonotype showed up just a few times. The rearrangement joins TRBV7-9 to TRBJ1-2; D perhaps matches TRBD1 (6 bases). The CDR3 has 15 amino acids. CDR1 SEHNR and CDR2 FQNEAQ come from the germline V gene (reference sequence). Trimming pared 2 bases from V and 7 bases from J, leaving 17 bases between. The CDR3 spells CASSLKGGGGSGYTF. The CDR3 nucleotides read TGTGCCAGCAGCTTAAAGGGCGGGGGCGGCTCTGGCTACACCTTC.

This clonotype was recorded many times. CDR3 DNA sequence: TGTGCCAGCACTCGGCGGGGGTACCCAGATACGCAGTATTTT. Its translation is CASTRRGYPDTQYF. J is TRBJ2-3 and V is TRBV7-9; TRBD2 aligns across 7 bases. The CDR3 runs 14 residues. Germline lookup yields CDR1 SEHNR and CDR2 FQNEAQ (reference sequence). Losses at the gene ends were 7 bases for V and 4 bases for J; bases not matched to a gene: 8.

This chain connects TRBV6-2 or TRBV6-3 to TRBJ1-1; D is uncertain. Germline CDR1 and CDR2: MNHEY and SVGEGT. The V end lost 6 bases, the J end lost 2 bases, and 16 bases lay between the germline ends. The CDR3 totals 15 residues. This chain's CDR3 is CASSPIPDTNTEAFF. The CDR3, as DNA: TGTGCCAGCAGCCCCATCCCAGACACCAACACTGAAGCTTTCTTT.

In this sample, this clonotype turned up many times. DNA of the CDR3: TGTGCCAGCAGGGCTAGCGGGGGGTCGCAGTTCTTC. Translation gives CASRASGGSQFF. The chain carries TRBV2 and TRBJ2-1; 11 bases line up with TRBD2. Germline loops: CDR1 SNHLY, CDR2 FYNNEI. The CDR3 spans 12 residues. Trimming took 6 bases from V and 12 from J; bases not matched to a gene: 4.

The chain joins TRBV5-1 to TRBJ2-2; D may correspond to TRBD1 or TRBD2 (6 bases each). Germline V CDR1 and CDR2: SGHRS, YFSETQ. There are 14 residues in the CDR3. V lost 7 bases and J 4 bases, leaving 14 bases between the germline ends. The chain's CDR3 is CASGDRRGTGELFF. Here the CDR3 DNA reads TGCGCCAGCGGTGACAGGAGGGGCACCGGGGAGCTGTTTTTT.